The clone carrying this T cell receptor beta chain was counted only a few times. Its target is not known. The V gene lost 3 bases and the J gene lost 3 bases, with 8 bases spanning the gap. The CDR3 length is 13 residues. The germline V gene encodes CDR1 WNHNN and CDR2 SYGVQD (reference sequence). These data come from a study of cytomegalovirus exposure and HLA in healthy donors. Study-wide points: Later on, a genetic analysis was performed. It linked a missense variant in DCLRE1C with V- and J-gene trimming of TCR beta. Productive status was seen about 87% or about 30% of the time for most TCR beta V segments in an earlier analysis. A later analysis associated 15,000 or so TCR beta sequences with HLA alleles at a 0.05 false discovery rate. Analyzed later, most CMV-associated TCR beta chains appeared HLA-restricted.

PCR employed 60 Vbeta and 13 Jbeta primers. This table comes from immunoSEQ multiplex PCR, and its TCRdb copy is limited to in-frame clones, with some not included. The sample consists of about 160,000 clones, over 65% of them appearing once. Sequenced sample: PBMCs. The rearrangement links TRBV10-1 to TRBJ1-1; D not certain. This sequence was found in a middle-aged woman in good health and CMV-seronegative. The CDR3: CASSENGYTEAFF. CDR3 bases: TGCGCCAGCAGTGAAAACGGGTACACTGAAGCTTTCTTT.